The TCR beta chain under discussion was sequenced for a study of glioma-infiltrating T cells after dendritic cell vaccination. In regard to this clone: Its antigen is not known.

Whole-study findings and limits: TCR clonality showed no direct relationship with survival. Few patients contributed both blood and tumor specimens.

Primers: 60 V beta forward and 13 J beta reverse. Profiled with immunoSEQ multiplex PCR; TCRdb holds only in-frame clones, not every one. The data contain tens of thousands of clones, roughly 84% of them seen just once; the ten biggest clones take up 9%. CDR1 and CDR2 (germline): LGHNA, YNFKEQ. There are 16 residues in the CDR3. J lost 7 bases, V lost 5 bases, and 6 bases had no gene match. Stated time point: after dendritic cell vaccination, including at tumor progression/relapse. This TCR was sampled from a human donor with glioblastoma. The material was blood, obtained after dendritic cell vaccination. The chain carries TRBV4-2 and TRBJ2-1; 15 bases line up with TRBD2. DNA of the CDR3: TGTGCCAGCAGCATCGGGACTAGCGGGGGGACAAATGAGCAGTTCTTC. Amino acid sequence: CASSIGTSGGTNEQFF.